This T cell receptor beta chain was recorded in a study of early T cells in non-severe SARS-CoV-2 infection. The wider study: Whole-blood bulk RNA, unsorted, was sequenced, and chains were unpaired. Whole-study findings and limits: The VDJdb matching leaned toward anti-spike CD8 responses and overlooked private and CD4 specificities.

Each cDNA molecule carried a unique molecular identifier. MiXCR, run by TCRdb on the 5' RACE reads, gives a single entry per CDR3 protein. The sample includes tens of thousands of distinct CDR3 sequences, less than 15% of them seen just once. This clonotype appeared many times. Its antigen is as yet unknown. The sequencing here drew on whole blood, taken at baseline. This sequence originates from an adult who was a healthcare worker with PCR-confirmed SARS-CoV-2 infection or an uninfected control (not recorded which).

Written as DNA, the CDR3 is TGTGCCAGCAGCTTAGTCGGGGGCAGCTCCTACGAGCAGTACTTC. Its translation is CASSLVGGSSYEQYF. The chain recombines TRBV7-9 with TRBJ2-7; the D gene could be TRBD1 or TRBD2 (6 bases each). V lost 1 base, J lost 0 bases, and 10 bases lay in between. CDR3 size: 15 residues. The germline gives CDR1 SEHNR, CDR2 FQNEAQ (reference sequence). Supplemented by reference TRBV7-9 and TRBJ2-7, the full variable domain reads DTGVSQNPRHKITKRGQNVTFRCDPISEHNRLYWYRQTLGQGPEFLTYFQNEAQLEKSRLLSDRFSAERPKGSFSTLEIQRTEQGDSAMYLCASSLVGGSSYEQYFGPGTRLTVT.